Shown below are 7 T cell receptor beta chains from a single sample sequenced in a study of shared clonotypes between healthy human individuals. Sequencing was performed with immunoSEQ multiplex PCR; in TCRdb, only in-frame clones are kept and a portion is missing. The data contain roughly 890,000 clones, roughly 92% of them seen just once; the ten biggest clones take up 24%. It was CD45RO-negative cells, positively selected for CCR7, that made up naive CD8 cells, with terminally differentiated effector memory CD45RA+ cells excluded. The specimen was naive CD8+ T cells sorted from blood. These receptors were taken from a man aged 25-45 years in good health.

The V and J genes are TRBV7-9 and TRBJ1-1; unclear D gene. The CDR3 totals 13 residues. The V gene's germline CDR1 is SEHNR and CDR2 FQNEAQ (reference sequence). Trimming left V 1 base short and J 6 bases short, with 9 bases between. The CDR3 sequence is CASSLGATPEAFF. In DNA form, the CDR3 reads TGTGCCAGCAGCTTAGGGGCTACCCCTGAAGCTTTCTTT.

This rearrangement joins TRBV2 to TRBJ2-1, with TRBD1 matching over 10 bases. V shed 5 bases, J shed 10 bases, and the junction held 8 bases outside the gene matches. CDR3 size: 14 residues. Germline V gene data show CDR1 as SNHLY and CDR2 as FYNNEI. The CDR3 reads CASSFGQGDGEQFF. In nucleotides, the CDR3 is TGTGCCAGCAGTTTCGGACAGGGGGATGGGGAGCAGTTCTTC.

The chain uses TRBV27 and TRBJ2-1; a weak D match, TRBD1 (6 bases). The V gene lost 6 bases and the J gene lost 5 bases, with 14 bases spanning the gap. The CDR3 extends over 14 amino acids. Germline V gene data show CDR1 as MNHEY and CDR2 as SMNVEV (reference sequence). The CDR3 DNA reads TGTGCCAGCAGCACAGGGTTCGGTCACAATGAGCAGTTCTTC. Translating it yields CASSTGFGHNEQFF.

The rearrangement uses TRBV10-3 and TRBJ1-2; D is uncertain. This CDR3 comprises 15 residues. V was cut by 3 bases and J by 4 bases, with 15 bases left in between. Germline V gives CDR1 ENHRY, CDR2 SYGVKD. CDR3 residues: CAISEAEYALYGYTF. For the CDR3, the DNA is TGTGCCATCAGTGAAGCGGAATACGCCCTCTATGGCTACACCTTC.

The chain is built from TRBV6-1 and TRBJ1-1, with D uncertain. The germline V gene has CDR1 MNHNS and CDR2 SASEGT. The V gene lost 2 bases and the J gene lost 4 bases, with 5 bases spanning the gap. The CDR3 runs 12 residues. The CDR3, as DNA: TGTGCCAGCAGTGAATTTGGCACTGAAGCTTTCTTT. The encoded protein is CASSEFGTEAFF.

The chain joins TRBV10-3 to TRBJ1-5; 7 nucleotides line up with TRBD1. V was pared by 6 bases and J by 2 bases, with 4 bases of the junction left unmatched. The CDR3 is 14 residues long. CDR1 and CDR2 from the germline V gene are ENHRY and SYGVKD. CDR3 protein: CAIRDTGGNQPQHF. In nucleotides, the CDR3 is TGTGCCATCAGGGATACAGGGGGCAATCAGCCCCAGCATTTT.

The chain's CDR3 is CASSEAPVGSQYF. In DNA form, the CDR3 reads TGTGCCAGCAGTGAGGCTCCCGTCGGCTCGCAGTATTTT. The chain is built from TRBV2 and TRBJ2-3; D is undetermined. Germline assignment: CDR1 SNHLY and CDR2 FYNNEI. Trimming pared 3 bases from V and 10 bases from J, leaving 14 bases between. This CDR3 comprises 13 residues.